One T cell receptor (beta chain) is described in this entry. These data come from a study of blood T cell repertoires in COVID-19. Using immunoSEQ multiplex PCR, the repertoire was profiled, and TCRdb retains in-frame clones only, with some absent. The sample carries 470,000 or so clones, over 75% recorded once. This sequence was found in a human donor in a cohort sampled during active COVID-19. The sequenced material came from peripheral blood.

CDR3 in DNA: TGTGCCAGTAGTCCGGACAAGGAACTTGGCTACACCTTC. This sequence encodes CASSPDKELGYTF. The chain uses TRBV19 and TRBJ1-2; possibly TRBD1 for D (5 bases). CDR1 is LNHDA, CDR2 SQIVND, per germline (reference sequence). V was shortened by 5 bases and J by 7 bases, with 14 bases between the two germline ends. The CDR3 totals 13 residues.